The 19 T cell receptor beta chains listed next were all sequenced from one sample in a study of human T cells and chemical hapten exposure. Time point of the sample: patch test 3, about 24 weeks after DPC sensitization. Regarding treatment: therapeutic diphenylcyclopropenone sensitization with weekly scalp DPC. Each CDR3 protein is one row after TCRdb ran MiXCR on the RACE reads. Among approximately 160,000 distinct CDR3 sequences, 25% to 35% were seen once, and the ten largest hold 2.1%. Here the sequenced sample was whole blood, taken in connection with sensitization to the hapten diphenylcyclopropenone (DPC). These receptors all stem from a woman aged 18 to 35 with alopecia areata. Some clones in this sample may be carry-over from other donors' samples.

The table lists this clonotype with a few counts. The chain combines TRBV3-1 with TRBJ2-6; no clear D gene. Trimming stripped 0 bases from V and 2 bases from J, with 2 bases between. Germline CDR1 and CDR2: LGHDT and YNNKEL (reference sequence). There are 14 residues in the CDR3. CDR3 loop: CASSQDAGANVLTF. DNA of the CDR3: TGTGCCAGCAGCCAAGATGCTGGGGCCAACGTCCTGACTTTC.

This clonotype has a handful of counts. The CDR3 bases are TGTGCCATCAGCGCCTCCGGGACTAGTAGGGAGCAGTACTTC. Its translation: CAISASGTSREQYF. The V call is TRBV10-3, the J call TRBJ2-7, with 8 bases that match TRBD2. The CDR3 consists of 14 residues. V was pared by 6 bases and J by 7 bases, with 11 bases of the junction left unmatched. Germline V lookup: CDR1 ENHRY, CDR2 SYGVKD.

The chain has TRBV6-2 or TRBV6-3 and TRBJ2-7, with 8 positions matching TRBD2. The CDR3 runs to 14 residues. Germline values: CDR1 MNHEY, CDR2 SVGEGT. With 8 bases clipped from V and 0 bases from J, the junction kept 6 bases outside the gene matches. The CDR3 nucleotides read TGTGCCAGCTGGACGGGAGGGGTCTCCTACGAGCAGTACTTC. It translates to CASWTGGVSYEQYF.

This clonotype has a handful of counts. The rearrangement links TRBV10-3 to TRBJ2-1; TRBD1 or TRBD2 may be the D gene (5 bases each). Germline V gene sequence: CDR1 ENHRY, CDR2 SYGVKD. CDR3 length equals 14 residues. Trimming stripped 0 bases from V and 7 bases from J, with 10 bases between. CDR3 amino acids: CAISESGGKNEQFF. CDR3 in DNA: TGTGCCATCAGTGAGTCTGGGGGAAAGAATGAGCAGTTCTTC.

There are a few counts of this clonotype. V usage is TRBV20-1 and J usage is TRBJ1-1; D perhaps matches TRBD1 (6 bases). This CDR3 has 14 residues. Germline V gene data show CDR1 as DFQATT and CDR2 as SNEGSKA (reference sequence). Trimming took 2 bases from V and 4 from J, leaving 14 bases between them. The CDR3 DNA reads as TGCAGTGCTAGATCCCCGCGAGGGGGCACTGAAGCTTTCTTT. This codes for CSARSPRGGTEAFF.

This clonotype was picked up a small number of times. The chain employs TRBV10-3 and TRBJ1-2, with D tentatively TRBD1 (5 bases). This CDR3 comprises 13 residues. CDR1 and CDR2 from the germline V gene are ENHRY and SYGVKD. The V end was cut by 8 bases, the J end by 3 bases, with 13 bases between. The CDR3 loop reads CAIRGTGDYGYTF. The CDR3 DNA reads as TGTGCCATCCGCGGCACGGGGGACTATGGCTACACCTTC.

The chain carries TRBV2 and TRBJ1-2, with D tentatively TRBD1 (5 bases). Deletions cut 4 bases from V and 4 bases from J, with 13 bases between. Germline V gene data show CDR1 as SNHLY and CDR2 as FYNNEI. The CDR3 consists of 14 residues. The chain's CDR3 is CASSVLQARYGYTF. The CDR3 DNA is TGTGCCAGCAGTGTGTTACAGGCCCGCTATGGCTACACCTTC.

This clonotype was observed a single time. The chain couples TRBV20-1 to TRBJ1-4; 8 bases line up with TRBD1. Germline V lookup: CDR1 DFQATT, CDR2 SNEGSKA (reference sequence). V trimming: 0 bases; J trimming: 14 bases; junction bases outside the gene matches: 11. The CDR3 covers 14 residues. CDR3 region: CSARDRDRYYGLFF. The CDR3 DNA is TGCAGTGCTAGAGACCGGGACAGGTACTACGGGCTGTTTTTT.

Many counts were recorded for this clonotype. The rearrangement uses TRBV7-6 and TRBJ1-4, with D possibly TRBD1 on 6 matching bases. The CDR3 runs 14 residues. Germline lookup yields CDR1 SGHVS and CDR2 FNYEAQ. V gave up 5 bases and J gave up 4 bases, with 11 bases separating them. The CDR3 is CASSLTGFNEKLFF. The DNA of the CDR3 is TGTGCCAGCAGCCTGACAGGATTTAATGAAAAACTGTTTTTT.

This chain connects TRBV10-3 to TRBJ2-4; D not resolved. Germline V gene data show CDR1 as ENHRY and CDR2 as SYGVKD. The V end was cut by 0 bases, the J end by 8 bases, with 8 bases between. The CDR3 spans 13 residues. The chain's CDR3 is CAISESSQDIQYF. In DNA form, the CDR3 reads TGTGCCATCAGTGAGTCGAGTCAGGACATTCAGTACTTC.

A single count supports this clonotype. The chain links TRBV29-1 to TRBJ2-3; D assignment may be TRBD1 or TRBD2 (5 bases each). The CDR3 has 14 residues. V was clipped by 4 bases and J by 2 bases, with 13 bases between them. CDR1 and CDR2 from the germline V gene are SQVTM and ANQGSEA. CDR3 sequence: CSVVAGSITDTQYF. CDR3 coding DNA: TGCAGCGTTGTGGCAGGGAGCATCACAGATACGCAGTATTTT.

This clonotype has a single count. J is TRBJ2-1 and V is TRBV3-1; D assignment may be TRBD1 or TRBD2 (6 bases each). Germline CDR1 LGHDT, CDR2 YNNKEL (reference sequence). The CDR3 extends over 14 amino acids. The V gene lost 4 bases and the J gene lost 5 bases, with 12 bases spanning the gap. CDR3 amino acids: CASSPLGGHNEQFF. DNA for the CDR3: TGTGCCAGCAGCCCCTTGGGGGGCCACAATGAGCAGTTCTTC.

This clonotype has more than one count but fewer than ten. V and J are TRBV20-1 and TRBJ2-7; D perhaps matches TRBD1 (6 bases). V lost 0 bases and J lost 5, with 20 bases in between. Germline loops: CDR1 DFQATT, CDR2 SNEGSKA (reference sequence). The CDR3 is 16 amino acids. The CDR3 loop reads CSARDIQGNLFNEQYF. DNA for the CDR3: TGCAGTGCTAGAGATATACAGGGAAATTTGTTCAACGAGCAGTACTTC.

J is TRBJ2-2 and V is TRBV12-3 or TRBV12-4; D gene uncertain. The CDR3 runs 14 residues. V was shortened by 1 base and J by 8 bases, with 11 bases between the two germline ends. The CDR3 reads CASSLVPNRGELFF. The DNA for the CDR3 is TGTGCCAGCAGTTTAGTCCCGAATCGAGGGGAGCTGTTTTTT.

This rearrangement joins TRBV29-1 to TRBJ2-5, with a weak D call TRBD2 (6 bases). CDR1 and CDR2 (germline): SQVTM, ANQGSEA. The CDR3 covers 12 residues. The ends were cut back, 7 bases at V and 0 bases at J, with 9 bases in the middle. The CDR3 coding sequence is TGCAGCGAACGGGAGTACCAAGAGACCCAGTACTTC. The encoded protein is CSEREYQETQYF.

This chain joins TRBV20-1 and TRBJ2-1, with 9 bases that match TRBD2. Germline V gene lookup returns CDR1 DFQATT and CDR2 SNEGSKA (reference sequence). Trimming removed 0 bases from V and 4 bases from J; junction bases left unmatched: 7. There are 16 residues in the CDR3. CDR3 region: CSARDPPSGEYNEQFF. The CDR3 coding sequence is TGCAGTGCTAGAGATCCCCCTAGCGGGGAATACAATGAGCAGTTCTTC.

The J gene is TRBJ2-3, the V gene TRBV11-2, with 10 bases aligning to TRBD2. CDR3 length: 16 amino acids. Germline CDR1 and CDR2: SGHAT and FQNNGV. With V trimmed by 5 bases and J by 8 bases, 13 bases remained unmatched. In DNA form, the CDR3 reads TGTGCCAGCAGCCCCCCCCCTAGCGGGGGTGTCCTTACGCAGTATTTT. Translation gives CASSPPPSGGVLTQYF.

J is TRBJ1-2 and V is TRBV24-1, with D uncertain. Germline CDR1 and CDR2: KGHDR and SFDVKD. This CDR3 has 15 residues. Deletions cut 4 bases from V and 6 bases from J, with 17 bases between. The CDR3 sequence is CATSDPGGDKDGYTF. In nucleotides, the CDR3 is TGTGCCACCAGTGACCCCGGTGGAGATAAGGATGGCTACACCTTC.

The V call is TRBV5-1, the J call TRBJ2-5; D tentatively fits TRBD1 or TRBD2 (5 bases each). CDR1 SGHRS and CDR2 YFSETQ come from the germline V gene. This CDR3 spans 15 amino acids. V dropped 0 bases and J dropped 1 base, with 10 bases sitting between them. The CDR3 DNA reads as TGCGCCAGCAGCTTGGCCGGGGCTACCCAAGAGACCCAGTACTTC. As protein: CASSLAGATQETQYF.